Given below is one T cell receptor (beta chain) in context. The RNA, about 0.45 to 1 ug, was put through reverse transcription using random hexamers. TCRdb reanalysed the immunoSEQ multiplex PCR reads using MiXCR and keeps one entry per CDR3 protein. The profile covers about 200,000 distinct CDR3 sequences, with just under 95% appearing a single time and 0.082% taken by the ten largest. The sample originates from a study of CD8 T cells in Susac syndrome. Losses at the gene ends were 0 bases for V and 1 base for J; bases not matched to a gene: 4. The CDR3 is 16 amino acids. The specimen was CD4+ T cells from PBMCs. This receptor was obtained from a human donor with multiple sclerosis. V usage is TRBV12-3 or TRBV12-4 and J usage is TRBJ2-5; 8 bases fit TRBD2. The CDR3 DNA reads TGTGCCAGCAGTTTAGCGTCAACTAGCGGCCAAGAGACCCAGTACTTC. Translating gives CASSLASTSGQETQYF.